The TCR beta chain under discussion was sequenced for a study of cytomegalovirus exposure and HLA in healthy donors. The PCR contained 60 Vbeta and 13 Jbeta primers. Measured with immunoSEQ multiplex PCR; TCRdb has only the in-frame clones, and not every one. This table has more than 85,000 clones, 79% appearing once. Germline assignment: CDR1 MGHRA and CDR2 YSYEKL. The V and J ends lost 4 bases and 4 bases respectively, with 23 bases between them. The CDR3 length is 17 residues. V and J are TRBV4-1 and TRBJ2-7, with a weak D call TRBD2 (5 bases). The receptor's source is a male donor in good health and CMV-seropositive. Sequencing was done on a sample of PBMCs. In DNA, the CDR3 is TGCGCCAGCAGCCCAGGCAACCACCCCCAAAGGACTTACGAGCAGTACTTC. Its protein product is CASSPGNHPQRTYEQYF.